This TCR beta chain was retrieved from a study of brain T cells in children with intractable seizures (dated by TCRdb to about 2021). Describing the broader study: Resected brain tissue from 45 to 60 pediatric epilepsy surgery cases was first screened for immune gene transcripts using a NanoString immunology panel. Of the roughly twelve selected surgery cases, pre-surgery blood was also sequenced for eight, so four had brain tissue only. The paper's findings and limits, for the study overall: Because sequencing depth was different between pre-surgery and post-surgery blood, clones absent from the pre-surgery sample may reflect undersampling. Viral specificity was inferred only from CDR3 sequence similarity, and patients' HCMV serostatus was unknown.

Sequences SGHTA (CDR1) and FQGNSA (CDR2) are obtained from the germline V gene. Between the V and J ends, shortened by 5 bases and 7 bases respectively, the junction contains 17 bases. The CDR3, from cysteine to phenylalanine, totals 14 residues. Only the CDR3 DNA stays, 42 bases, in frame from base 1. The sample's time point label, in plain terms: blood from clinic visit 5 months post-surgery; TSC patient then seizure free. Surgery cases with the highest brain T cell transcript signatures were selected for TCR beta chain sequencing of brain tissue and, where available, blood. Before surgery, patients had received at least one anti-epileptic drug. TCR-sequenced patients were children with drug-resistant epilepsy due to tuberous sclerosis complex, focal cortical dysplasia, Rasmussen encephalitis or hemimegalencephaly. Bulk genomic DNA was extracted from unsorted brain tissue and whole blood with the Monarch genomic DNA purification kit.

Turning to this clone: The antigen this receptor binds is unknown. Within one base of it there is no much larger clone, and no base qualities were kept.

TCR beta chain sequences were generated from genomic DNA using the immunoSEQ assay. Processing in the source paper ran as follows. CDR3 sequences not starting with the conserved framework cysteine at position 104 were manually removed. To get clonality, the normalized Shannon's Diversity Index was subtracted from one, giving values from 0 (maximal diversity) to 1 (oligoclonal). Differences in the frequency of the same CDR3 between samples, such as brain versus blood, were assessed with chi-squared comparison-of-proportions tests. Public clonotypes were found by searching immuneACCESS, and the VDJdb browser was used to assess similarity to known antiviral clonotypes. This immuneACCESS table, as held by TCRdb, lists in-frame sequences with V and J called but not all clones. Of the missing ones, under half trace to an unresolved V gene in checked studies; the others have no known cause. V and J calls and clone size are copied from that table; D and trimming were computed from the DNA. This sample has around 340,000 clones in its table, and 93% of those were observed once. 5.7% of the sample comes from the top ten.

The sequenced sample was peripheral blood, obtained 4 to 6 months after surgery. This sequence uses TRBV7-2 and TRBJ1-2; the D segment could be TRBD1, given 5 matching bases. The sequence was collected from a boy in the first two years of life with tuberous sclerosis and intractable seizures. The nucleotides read TGTGCCAGCAGCCGGGGGACGGATCTGGGTGGCTACACCTTC. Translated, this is CASSRGTDLGGYTF. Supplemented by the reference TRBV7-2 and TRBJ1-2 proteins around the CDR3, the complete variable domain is GAGVSQSPSNKVTEKGKDVELRCDPISGHTALYWYRQSLGQGLEFLIYFQGNSAPDKSGLPSDRFSAERTGGSVSTLTIQRTQQEDSAVYLCASSRGTDLGGYTFGSGTRLTVV.